This T cell receptor (beta chain) was profiled in a study of CD8+CD57+ T cells in acquired aplastic anemia. This clonotype appeared a few times. The TCR beta profiling, which covered VDJ combination and CDR3 sequence, was carried out using genomic DNA as the template. TCRdb processed the reads anew with MiXCR; each CDR3 protein has one entry. The data show roughly 160,000 distinct CDR3 sequences, 55% to 75% seen once. Germline V gene data show CDR1 as SGHAT and CDR2 as FQNNGV. V lost 3 bases to trimming and J lost 6 bases; unmatched junction nucleotides: 15. This CDR3 has 20 amino acids. Source material: sorted CD4+, CD8+, or CD8+CD57+ T cells (not recorded which) from PBMCs. The TCR originated in a human donor in good health. V gene TRBV11-2 combines with J gene TRBJ2-2; 14 nucleotides align to TRBD2. CDR3 sequence reads: CASSLTLGLAGGDLPGELFF. The CDR3 DNA follows: TGTGCCAGCAGCTTGACCCTCGGACTAGCGGGAGGAGATTTGCCCGGGGAGCTGTTTTTT.